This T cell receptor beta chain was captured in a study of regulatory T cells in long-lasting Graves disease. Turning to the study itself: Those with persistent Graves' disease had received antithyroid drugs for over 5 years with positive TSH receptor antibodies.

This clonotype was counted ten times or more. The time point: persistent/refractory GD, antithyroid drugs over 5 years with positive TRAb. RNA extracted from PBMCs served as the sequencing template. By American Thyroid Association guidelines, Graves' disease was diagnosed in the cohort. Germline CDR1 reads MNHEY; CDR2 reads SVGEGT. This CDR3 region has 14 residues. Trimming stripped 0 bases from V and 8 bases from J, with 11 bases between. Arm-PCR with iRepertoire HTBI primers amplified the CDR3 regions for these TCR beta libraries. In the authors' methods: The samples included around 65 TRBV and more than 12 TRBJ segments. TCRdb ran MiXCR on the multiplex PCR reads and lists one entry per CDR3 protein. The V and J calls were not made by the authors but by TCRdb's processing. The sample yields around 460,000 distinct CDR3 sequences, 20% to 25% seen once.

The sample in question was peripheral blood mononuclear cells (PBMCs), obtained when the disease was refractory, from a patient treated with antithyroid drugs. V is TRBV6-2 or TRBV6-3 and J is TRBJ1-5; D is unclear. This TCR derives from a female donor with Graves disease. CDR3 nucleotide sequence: TGTGCCAGCAGTTACTCCCACGGCGCGGAGCCCCAGCATTTT. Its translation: CASSYSHGAEPQHF.